This T cell receptor beta chain was sequenced for a study of T cells in Graves' hyperthyroidism and ophthalmopathy. Findings and caveats of the study: Ophthalmopathy, which appeared later, was predicted by the model a median roughly 6.6 months before onset. Most thyroid clonotypes expanded above 0.001 appeared in blood too.

CDR3 size: 17 residues. Germline-derived CDR1 and CDR2 are SGHTA and FQGTGA. V shed 5 bases, J shed 0 bases, and the junction held 6 bases outside the gene matches. This clonotype was picked up one time. What it binds is not known. Uncontrolled infection, other autoimmune disease, pregnancy and lactation each barred patients from inclusion. Amplification of TCR beta CDR3 regions used RNA as the template. Using the HTBI primer set, a first-round RT-PCR was run on the TCR CDR3. TCRdb fed the multiplex PCR reads into MiXCR, producing one record per CDR3 protein. This table has hundreds of thousands of distinct CDR3 sequences, less than 45% appearing once.

The chain couples TRBV7-3 to TRBJ1-6; TRBD1 matches 8 bases. The sequenced sample was peripheral blood or thyroid tissue (not recorded which). The TCR comes from an adult man with Graves' disease, either hyperthyroidism or ophthalmopathy (not recorded which). The CDR3 loop reads CASSQGQASSYNSPLHF. As DNA, the CDR3 is TGTGCCAGCAGCCAGGGACAGGCGAGCTCCTATAATTCACCCCTCCACTTT.